What follows is one T cell receptor beta chain and its context. In the original analysis: Amplifying reference gene primers gave estimates of nucleated cell counts. Assay used: immunoSEQ multiplex PCR; TCRdb lists only in-frame clones, some missing. That table furnishes V, J and clone size, whereas the DNA furnished D and trimming. The sample carries about 59,000 clones, around four fifths recorded once. The sample comes from a study of blood T cell repertoires in COVID-19. For the study at large: Material from acute and convalescent COVID-19 was sourced from the United States, Italy and Spain. T cells, B-cell-depleted T cells, or PBMCs provided the cDNA or gDNA that served as material.

J gave up 6 bases and V 5 bases, and 2 bases lay outside the gene matches. CDR1 and CDR2 from the germline V gene are SGHTA and FQGTGA. The CDR3 loop spans 15 amino acids. V is TRBV7-3 and J is TRBJ2-2; TRBD2 matches at 14 bases. Material: peripheral blood. This receptor was identified in a woman aged 70-85 years with acute or convalescent COVID-19. The DNA for the CDR3 is TGTGCCAGCAGCCCGGGACTAGCGGGGGCCGGGGAGCTGTTTTTT. Amino acids: CASSPGLAGAGELFF.